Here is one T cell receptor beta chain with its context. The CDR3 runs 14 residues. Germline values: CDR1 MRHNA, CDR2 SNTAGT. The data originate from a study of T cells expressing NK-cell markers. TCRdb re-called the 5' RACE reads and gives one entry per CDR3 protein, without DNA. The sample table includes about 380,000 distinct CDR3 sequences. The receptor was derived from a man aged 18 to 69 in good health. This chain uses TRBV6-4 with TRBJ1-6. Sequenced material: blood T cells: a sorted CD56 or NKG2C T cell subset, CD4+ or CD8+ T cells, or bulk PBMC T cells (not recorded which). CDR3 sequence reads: CASSEGIWNSPLHF.